This entry concerns a single T cell receptor beta chain. The antigen remains unidentified. In the source study's methods: ImmunoSEQ output held junction-only sequences without quality scores, so filtering differed. Clones were sequenced by immunoSEQ multiplex PCR, and TCRdb holds only the in-frame ones, with some missing. Clonal size and the V and J genes are those of that table, whereas D and trimming came from the DNA. The sample consists of about 2 million clones, roughly 95% of them appearing once. This sample was taken from a study of shared clonotypes between healthy human individuals. Study context: The composition of the donors was a couple of women and a few men aged 18 to 49. Every donor yielded three CD4 naive, three CD4 memory, two CD8 naive and one CD8 memory plate. General study findings and limits: Relative to memory subsets, naive subsets generally showed larger estimated richness.

The CDR3 contains 14 residues. V was clipped by 4 bases and J by 8 bases, with 14 bases between them. CDR1 and CDR2 from the germline V gene are WNHNN and SYGVQD (reference sequence). Positive CCR7 selection of CD45RO-negative cells yielded the naive CD8 cells, and terminally differentiated effector memory CD45RA+ cells were excluded. The source is a young man in good health. The sample consisted of naive CD8+ T cells sorted from blood. The genes are TRBV10-1 and TRBJ1-4; possibly TRBD1 for D (6 bases). The CDR3 DNA sequence: TGCGCCAGCAGTGCTTCAGGGGCTCAGGAAAAACTGTTTTTT. Translation gives CASSASGAQEKLFF.